The T cell receptor (beta chain) described here comes from a study of blood T cell repertoires in COVID-19. Trimming took 4 bases from V and 1 from J, leaving 11 bases between them. Germline loops: CDR1 SEHNR, CDR2 FQNEAQ (reference sequence). This CDR3 spans 14 amino acids. Clones were sequenced by immunoSEQ multiplex PCR, and TCRdb holds only the in-frame ones, with some missing. The sample contains approximately 380,000 clones, around 90% of which appear only once. Across about two dozen US areas, participants ranged in age from roughly 18 to 95 years. Either two negative PCRs, clearance, or symptom resolution qualified Cohort 3 donors as recovered.

The TCR was taken from a woman between 18 and 29 years old who had recovered from COVID-19. The sequenced material came from PBMCs or T cells enriched from blood (not recorded which). V is TRBV7-9 and J is TRBJ2-7; maybe TRBD2 (5 bases). The CDR3 nucleotides are TGTGCCAGCAGCTACCGGTCGGGATCCTACGAGCAGTACTTC. Translating it yields CASSYRSGSYEQYF.